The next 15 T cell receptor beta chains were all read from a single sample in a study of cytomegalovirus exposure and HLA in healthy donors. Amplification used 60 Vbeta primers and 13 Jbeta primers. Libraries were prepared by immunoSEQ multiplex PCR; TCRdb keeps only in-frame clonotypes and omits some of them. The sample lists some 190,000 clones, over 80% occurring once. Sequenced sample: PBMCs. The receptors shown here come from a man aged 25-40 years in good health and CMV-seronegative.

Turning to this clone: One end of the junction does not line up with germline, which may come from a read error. This CDR3 is CASSPLAGDTATDF. CDR3 DNA: TGTGCCAGCAGCCCCCTAGCGGGAGACACGGCTACGGACTTC. V usage is TRBV5-4 and J usage is TRBJ2-5, with 10 bases matching TRBD2. Germline CDR1 SGHNT, CDR2 YYREEE (reference sequence). The CDR3 spans 14 residues.

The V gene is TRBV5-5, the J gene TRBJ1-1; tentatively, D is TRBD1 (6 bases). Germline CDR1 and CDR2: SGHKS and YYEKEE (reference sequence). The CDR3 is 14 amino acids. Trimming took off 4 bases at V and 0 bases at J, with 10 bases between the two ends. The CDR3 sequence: CASSHGTMNTEAFF. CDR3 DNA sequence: TGTGCCAGCAGCCACGGGACAATGAACACTGAAGCTTTCTTT.

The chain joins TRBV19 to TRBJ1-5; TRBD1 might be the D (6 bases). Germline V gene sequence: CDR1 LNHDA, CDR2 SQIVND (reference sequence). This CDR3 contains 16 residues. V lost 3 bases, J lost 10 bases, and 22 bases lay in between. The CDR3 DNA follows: TGTGCCAGTAGTATTACGTTCACAGGGTCGGAAAAACCCCAGCATTTT. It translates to CASSITFTGSEKPQHF.

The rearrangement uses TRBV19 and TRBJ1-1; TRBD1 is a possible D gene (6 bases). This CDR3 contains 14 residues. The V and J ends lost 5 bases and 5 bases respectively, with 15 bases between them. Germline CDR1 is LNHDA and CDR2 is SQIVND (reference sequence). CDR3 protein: CASSASRGQTEAFF. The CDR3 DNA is TGTGCCAGTAGTGCCTCCAGGGGCCAAACTGAAGCTTTCTTT.

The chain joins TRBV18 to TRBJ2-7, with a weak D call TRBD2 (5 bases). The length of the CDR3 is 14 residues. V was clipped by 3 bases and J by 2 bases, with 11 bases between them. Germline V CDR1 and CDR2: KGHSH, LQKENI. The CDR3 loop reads CASSPRAGPYEQYF. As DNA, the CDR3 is TGTGCCAGCTCACCGAGGGCAGGACCCTACGAGCAGTACTTC. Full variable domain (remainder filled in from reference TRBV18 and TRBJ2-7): NAGVMQNPRHLVRRRGQEARLRCSPMKGHSHVYWYRQLPEEGLKFMVYLQKENIIDESGMPKERFSAEFPKEGPSILRIQQVVRGDSAAYFCASSPRAGPYEQYFGPGTRLTVT.

The CDR3 sequence is CASSSVAVNTEAFF. CDR3 nucleotide sequence: TGTGCCAGCAGCTCCGTCGCAGTGAACACTGAAGCTTTCTTT. The chain joins TRBV5-4 to TRBJ1-1; the D is unclear. The CDR3 runs 14 residues. V gave up 3 bases and J gave up 0 bases, with 9 bases separating them. Germline V gives CDR1 SGHNT, CDR2 YYREEE (reference sequence).

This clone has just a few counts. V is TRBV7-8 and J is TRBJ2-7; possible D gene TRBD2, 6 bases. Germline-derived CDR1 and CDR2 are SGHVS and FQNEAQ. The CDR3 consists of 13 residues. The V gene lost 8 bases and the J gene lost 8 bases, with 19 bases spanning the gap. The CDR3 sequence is CASGSQFGGKQYF. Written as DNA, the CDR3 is TGTGCCAGCGGATCCCAGTTCGGGGGTAAGCAGTACTTC.

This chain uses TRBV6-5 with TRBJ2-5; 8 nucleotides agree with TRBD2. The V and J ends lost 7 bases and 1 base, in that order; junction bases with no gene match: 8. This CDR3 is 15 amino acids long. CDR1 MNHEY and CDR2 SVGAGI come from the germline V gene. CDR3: CASTHGGGPQETQYF. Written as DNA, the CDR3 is TGTGCCAGCACCCACGGGGGGGGACCCCAAGAGACCCAGTACTTC.

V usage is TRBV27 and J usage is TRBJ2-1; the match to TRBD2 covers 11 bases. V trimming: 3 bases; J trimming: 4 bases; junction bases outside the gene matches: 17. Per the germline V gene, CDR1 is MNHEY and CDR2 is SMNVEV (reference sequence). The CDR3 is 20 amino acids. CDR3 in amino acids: CASSFPTLFSASGRYNEQFF. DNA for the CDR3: TGTGCCAGCAGTTTCCCGACCCTATTCAGCGCTAGCGGGAGGTACAATGAGCAGTTCTTC.

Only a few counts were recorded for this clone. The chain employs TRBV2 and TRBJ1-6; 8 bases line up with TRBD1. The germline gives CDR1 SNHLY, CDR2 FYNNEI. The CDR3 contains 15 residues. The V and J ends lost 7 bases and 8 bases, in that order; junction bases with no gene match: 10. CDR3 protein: CASTGRTGMDSPLHF. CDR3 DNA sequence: TGTGCCAGCACCGGCAGGACAGGGATGGATTCACCCCTCCACTTT.

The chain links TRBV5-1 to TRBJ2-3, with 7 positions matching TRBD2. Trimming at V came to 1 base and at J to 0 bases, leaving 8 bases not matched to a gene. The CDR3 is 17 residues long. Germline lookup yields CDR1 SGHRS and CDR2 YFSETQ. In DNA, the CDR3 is TGCGCCAGCAGCTTGTGGGGGGAGGGCCGTAGCACAGATACGCAGTATTTT. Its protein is CASSLWGEGRSTDTQYF.

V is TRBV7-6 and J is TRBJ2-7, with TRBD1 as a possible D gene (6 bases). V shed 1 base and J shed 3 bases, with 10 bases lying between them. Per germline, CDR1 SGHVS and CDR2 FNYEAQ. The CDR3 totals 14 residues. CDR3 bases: TGTGCCAGCAGCTTAGGGGACACGGACTACGAGCAGTACTTC. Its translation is CASSLGDTDYEQYF.

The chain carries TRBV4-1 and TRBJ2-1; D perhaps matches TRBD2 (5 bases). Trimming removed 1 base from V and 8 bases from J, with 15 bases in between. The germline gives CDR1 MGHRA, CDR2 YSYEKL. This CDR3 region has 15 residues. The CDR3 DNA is TGCGCCAGCAGCCAAGCCCGGGGTCGTCCCCATGAGCAGTTCTTC. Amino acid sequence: CASSQARGRPHEQFF.

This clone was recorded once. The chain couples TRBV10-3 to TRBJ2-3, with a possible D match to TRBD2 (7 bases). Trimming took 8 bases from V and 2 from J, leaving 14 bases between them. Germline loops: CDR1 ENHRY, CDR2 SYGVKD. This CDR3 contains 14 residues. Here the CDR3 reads CAIGAGANTDTQYF. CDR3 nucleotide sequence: TGTGCCATCGGGGCGGGGGCGAACACAGATACGCAGTATTTT.

The chain's CDR3 is CTSSQDGGLAGGLKSYNEQFF. DNA of the CDR3: TGCACCAGCAGCCAAGATGGGGGACTAGCGGGGGGTCTAAAATCCTACAATGAGCAGTTCTTC. V gene TRBV1 combines with J gene TRBJ2-1; TRBD2 is the table's D call and was not checked against the DNA. TRBV1 is recorded as a pseudogene. The CDR3 length is 21 residues.